This T cell receptor (beta chain) comes out of a study of blood T cell repertoires in COVID-19. About the study: The United States, Italy and Spain provided the acute and convalescent COVID-19 samples. T cells, B-cell-depleted T cells, or PBMCs supplied cDNA or gDNA.

Per the germline V gene, CDR1 is SNHLY and CDR2 is FYNNEI. Trimming cost V 7 bases and J 2 bases; bases outside gene matches: 5. This CDR3 spans 13 amino acids. As processed by the authors: The assay estimated nucleated cells by amplifying reference gene primers. Clones were sequenced by immunoSEQ multiplex PCR, and TCRdb holds only the in-frame ones, with some missing. V and J calls and clone size are given by that table; D and trimming were obtained from the DNA. The table lists some 87,000 clones, approximately 82% of them singletons. Sequences were obtained from peripheral blood. V usage is TRBV2 and J usage is TRBJ2-7; 7 positions agree with TRBD2. This sequence originates from a man older than 75 with active or convalescent COVID-19. The chain's CDR3 is CASTTGLTYEQYF. CDR3 in DNA: TGTGCCAGCACCACGGGACTAACCTACGAGCAGTACTTC.